This TCR beta chain was observed in a study of T cells after posttransplantation cyclophosphamide. A marrow graft followed busulfan-fludarabine conditioning, with cyclophosphamide on days +3 and +4. Clones were sequenced by immunoSEQ multiplex PCR, and TCRdb holds only the in-frame ones, with some missing. This table holds about 10,000 clones, 70% to 90% found once. This CDR3 is built from 14 residues. Trimming took 4 bases from V and 2 from J; bases not matched to a gene: 4. CDR1 MDHEN and CDR2 SYDVKM come from the germline V gene. A word on this clone: Its antigen is not known.

Study-wide findings and caveats: Recipient CMV seropositivity and CMV reactivation strongly tracked TRB clonality. TRB overlap between skin or GI tissue T cells and blood was limited.

Specimen: PBMCs, collected approximately 2,000 days after allogeneic stem cell transplant with posttransplant cyclophosphamide. This rearrangement joins TRBV28 to TRBJ2-7; 8 bases map to TRBD1. The sequence was obtained from a female patient between 50 and 59 years old who received an allogeneic stem cell transplant from a related donor, was CMV-positive, and had no GVHD. Some T cells may be transferred from the graft donor. The CDR3 sequence: CASSSGTGPYEQYF. The CDR3 bases are TGTGCCAGCAGTTCAGGGACAGGCCCCTACGAGCAGTACTTC.